These T cell receptor beta chains were read from a single sample in a study of blood T cell repertoires in COVID-19. Sequencing was performed with immunoSEQ multiplex PCR; in TCRdb, only in-frame clones are kept and a portion is missing. The sample yields 150,000 to 200,000 clones, about 80% seen once. Sequencing input: PBMCs or T cells enriched from blood (not recorded which). The receptors were sampled from a woman aged 60-75 years who had recovered from COVID-19. CDR3s include the opening cysteine and the closing phenylalanine or tryptophan. Fields, in order: J gene, V gene, clone size, D gene, CDR3 protein, CDR3 DNA. A D gene is named only where the DNA matches it firmly. Expanded clones are given a class, and other clones once, few, many or no size at all.

J: TRBJ2-7
V: TRBV28
size: -
D: TRBD1
CDR3: CASSLSQGISYEQYF
DNA: TGTGCCAGCAGTTTATCACAGGGGATTTCCTACGAGCAGTACTTC

J: TRBJ2-7
V: TRBV7-8
size: few
D: TRBD2
CDR3: CASSLAEGRRGEQYF
DNA: TGTGCCAGCAGCTTAGCAGAGGGACGGCGGGGGGAGCAGTACTTC

J: TRBJ1-2
V: TRBV2
size: -
D: -
CDR3: CASSEALWRVQGYTF
DNA: TGTGCCAGCAGTGAAGCGCTTTGGAGGGTACAGGGCTACACCTTC

J: TRBJ1-5
V: TRBV11-3
size: -
D: -
CDR3: CASAFLAAQHF
DNA: TGTGCCAGCGCCTTCCTAGCGGCCCAGCATTTT

J: TRBJ1-1
V: TRBV11-1
size: -
D: -
CDR3: CASSNRVTEAFF
DNA: TGTGCCAGCAGCAACAGGGTTACTGAAGCTTTCTTT

J: TRBJ2-7
V: TRBV18
size: -
D: -
CDR3: CASSGDNSQAEQYF
DNA: TGTGCCAGCTCAGGGGACAACTCTCAGGCGGAGCAGTACTTC

J: TRBJ2-2
V: TRBV6-5
size: -
D: -
CDR3: CASFPGSYTGELFF
DNA: TGTGCCAGCTTCCCGGGATCATACACCGGGGAGCTGTTTTTT

J: TRBJ2-3
V: TRBV7-2
size: -
D: TRBD2
CDR3: CASSFRAGGPGTDTQYF
DNA: TGTGCCAGCAGCTTTCGGGCGGGGGGGCCAGGCACAGATACGCAGTATTTT

J: TRBJ2-3
V: TRBV5-4
size: -
D: TRBD2
CDR3: CASSFPAGGRNTQYF
DNA: TGTGCCAGCAGCTTTCCAGCGGGGGGGCGGAATACGCAGTATTTT

J: TRBJ1-4
V: TRBV20-1
size: -
D: -
CDR3: CSAISGDQFF
DNA: TGCAGTGCTATATCGGGGGACCAGTTTTTT

J: TRBJ2-2
V: TRBV5-6
size: -
D: TRBD1
CDR3: CASSEKQGVIAGELFF
DNA: TGTGCCAGCAGCGAGAAACAGGGGGTAATTGCCGGGGAGCTGTTTTTT

J: TRBJ1-1
V: TRBV12-3/TRBV12-4
size: -
D: -
CDR3: CASSLGGGIF
DNA: TGTGCCAGCAGTTTAGGAGGCGGGATCTTT

J: TRBJ2-1
V: TRBV6-4
size: -
D: -
CDR3: CASSARTQSFLSYNEQFF
DNA: TGTGCCAGCAGTGCACGGACACAATCCTTCCTCTCCTACAATGAGCAGTTCTTC

J: TRBJ1-5
V: TRBV7-4
size: -
D: TRBD1
CDR3: CASSWTGRNQPQHF
DNA: TGTGCCAGCAGCTGGACAGGTCGAAATCAGCCCCAGCATTTT

J: TRBJ2-2
V: TRBV5-1
size: few
D: TRBD2
CDR3: CASRGELAGGSGELFF
DNA: TGCGCCAGCAGAGGTGAACTAGCGGGGGGCTCCGGGGAGCTGTTTTTT

J: TRBJ2-5
V: TRBV3-1/TRBV3-2
size: -
D: -
CDR3: CASSQENSGETQYF
DNA: TGTGCCAGCAGCCAAGAAAATTCAGGGGAGACCCAGTACTTC

J: TRBJ1-2
V: TRBV9
size: -
D: -
CDR3: CASTPGVRLGSEDYGYTF
DNA: TGTGCCAGCACCCCCGGGGTAAGATTGGGGTCTGAGGACTATGGCTACACCTTC

J: TRBJ1-2
V: TRBV14
size: -
D: -
CDR3: CASSPRPGLYGYTF
DNA: TGTGCCAGCAGCCCTCGGCCAGGGCTTTATGGCTACACCTTC

J: TRBJ1-1
V: TRBV2
size: -
D: -
CDR3: CASRDRGTEAFF
DNA: TGTGCCAGCAGGGATCGGGGGACTGAAGCTTTCTTT

J: TRBJ2-1
V: TRBV19
size: few
D: -
CDR3: CASNLRGGRRNNEQFF
DNA: TGTGCCAGTAATCTCCGCGGAGGTCGGCGAAACAATGAGCAGTTCTTC

J: TRBJ1-2
V: TRBV5-1
size: once
D: -
CDR3: CASSLETGDYGYTF
DNA: TGCGCCAGCAGCTTGGAGACAGGAGACTATGGCTACACCTTC

J: TRBJ1-2
V: TRBV5-1
size: -
D: -
CDR3: CASSPLGQNYGYTF
DNA: TGCGCCAGCAGCCCATTGGGGCAGAACTATGGCTACACCTTC

J: TRBJ2-3
V: TRBV7-6
size: few
D: TRBD2
CDR3: CASKRGGRTDTQYF
DNA: TGTGCCAGCAAGCGGGGGGGGCGCACAGATACGCAGTATTTT

J: TRBJ2-1
V: TRBV9
size: -
D: -
CDR3: CASSVVRGEQFF
DNA: TGTGCCAGCAGCGTAGTCAGAGGTGAGCAGTTCTTC

J: TRBJ2-1
V: TRBV27
size: few
D: -
CDR3: CASSLYNEQFF
DNA: TGTGCCAGCAGTCTCTACAATGAGCAGTTCTTC

J: TRBJ2-3
V: TRBV9
size: -
D: -
CDR3: CASSAITDTQYF
DNA: TGTGCCAGCAGCGCCATCACAGATACGCAGTATTTT

J: TRBJ1-5
V: TRBV24-1
size: -
D: -
CDR3: CATSDSRSGNQPQHF
DNA: TGTGCCACCAGTGATTCTCGCTCGGGCAATCAGCCCCAGCATTTT